Sequencing of this T cell receptor (beta chain) was carried out in a study of T-cell reconstitution after alpha-beta-depleted transplantation in children. During its preparation, the TCRbeta library received unique molecular identifiers. From the PCR reads, TCRdb called clonotypes with MiXCR, one entry per CDR3 protein. Here the sample spans hundreds of thousands of distinct CDR3 sequences, around 12% being singletons. CDR1 LGHNT and CDR2 FRNRAP come from the germline V gene. The CDR3 runs to 14 residues. V was clipped by 3 bases and J by 3 bases, with 11 bases between them. The origin of this receptor is a girl aged 2-15 years with congenital amegakaryocytic thrombocytopenia, due to receive a stem cell transplant. Sequenced material: PBMCs, taken before TCRalphabeta/CD19-depleted stem cell transplant. J is TRBJ1-1 and V is TRBV12-5; D call uncertain. The CDR3 loop reads CASGFWGEDTEAFF. Here the CDR3 DNA reads TGTGCTAGTGGTTTTTGGGGAGAGGACACTGAAGCTTTCTTT. Filled out from reference TRBV12-5 and TRBJ1-1, the complete variable domain reads DARVTQTPRHKVTEMGQEVTMRCQPILGHNTVFWYRQTMMQGLELLAYFRNRAPLDDSGMPKDRFSAEMPDATLATLKIQPSEPRDSAVYFCASGFWGEDTEAFFGQGTRLTVV.